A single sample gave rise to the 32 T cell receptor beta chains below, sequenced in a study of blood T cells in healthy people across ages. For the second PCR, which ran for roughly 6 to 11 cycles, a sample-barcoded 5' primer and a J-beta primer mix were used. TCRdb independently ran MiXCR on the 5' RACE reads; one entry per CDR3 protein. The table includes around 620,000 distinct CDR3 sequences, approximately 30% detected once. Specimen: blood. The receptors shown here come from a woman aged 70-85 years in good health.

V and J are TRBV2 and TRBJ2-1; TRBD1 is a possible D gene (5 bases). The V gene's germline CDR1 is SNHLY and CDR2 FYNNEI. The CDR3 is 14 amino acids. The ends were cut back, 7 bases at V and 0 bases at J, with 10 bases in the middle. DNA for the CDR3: TGTGCCAGCAAGGGGCCCCGCTCCTACAATGAGCAGTTCTTC. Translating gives CASKGPRSYNEQFF.

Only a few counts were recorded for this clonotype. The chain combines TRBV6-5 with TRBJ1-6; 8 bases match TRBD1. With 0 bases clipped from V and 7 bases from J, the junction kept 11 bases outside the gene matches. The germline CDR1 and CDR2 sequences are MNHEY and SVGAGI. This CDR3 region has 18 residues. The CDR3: CASSYSYQGAGGNSPLHF. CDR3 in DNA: TGTGCCAGCAGTTACTCGTATCAGGGGGCTGGAGGAAATTCACCCCTCCACTTT.

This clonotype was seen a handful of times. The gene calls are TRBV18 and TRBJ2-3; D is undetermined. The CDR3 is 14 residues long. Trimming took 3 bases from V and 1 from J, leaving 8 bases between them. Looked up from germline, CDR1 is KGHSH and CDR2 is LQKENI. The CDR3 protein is CASSPATGTDTQYF. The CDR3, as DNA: TGTGCCAGCTCACCGGCCACGGGCACAGATACGCAGTATTTT.

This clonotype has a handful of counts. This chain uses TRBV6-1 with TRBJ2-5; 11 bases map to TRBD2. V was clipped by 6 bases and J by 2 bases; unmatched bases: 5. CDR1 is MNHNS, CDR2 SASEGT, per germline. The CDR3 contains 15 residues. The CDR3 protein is CASRPTSGAQETQYF. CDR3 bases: TGTGCCAGCAGACCGACTAGCGGGGCACAAGAGACCCAGTACTTC.

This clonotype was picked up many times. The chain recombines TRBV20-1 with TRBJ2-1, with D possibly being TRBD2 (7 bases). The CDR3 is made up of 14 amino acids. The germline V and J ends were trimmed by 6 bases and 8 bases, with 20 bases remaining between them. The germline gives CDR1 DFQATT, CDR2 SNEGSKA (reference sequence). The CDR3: CSASLGGPWDEQFF. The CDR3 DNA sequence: TGCAGTGCCTCCTTGGGGGGGCCCTGGGATGAGCAGTTCTTC.

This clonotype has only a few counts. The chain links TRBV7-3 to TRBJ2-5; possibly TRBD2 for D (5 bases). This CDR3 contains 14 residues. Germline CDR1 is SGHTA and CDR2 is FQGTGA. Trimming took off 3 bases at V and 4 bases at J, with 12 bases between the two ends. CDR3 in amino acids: CASSFGLAGETQYF. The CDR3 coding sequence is TGTGCCAGCAGCTTTGGACTGGCGGGAGAGACCCAGTACTTC.

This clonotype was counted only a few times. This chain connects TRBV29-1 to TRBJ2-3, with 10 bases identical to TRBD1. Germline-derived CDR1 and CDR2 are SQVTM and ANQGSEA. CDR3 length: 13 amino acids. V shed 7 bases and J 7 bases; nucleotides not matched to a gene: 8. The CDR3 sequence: CSAVGTGDNTQYF. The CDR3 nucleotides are TGCAGCGCTGTTGGGACAGGGGACAATACGCAGTATTTT.

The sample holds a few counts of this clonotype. Here the CDR3 DNA reads TGTGCCAGCAGTTACGGACAGGGGGCAAGAAACACCATATATTTT. Translating gives CASSYGQGARNTIYF. This chain joins TRBV6-5 and TRBJ1-3; TRBD1 matches at 11 bases. The CDR3 has 15 residues. V shed 2 bases and J 5 bases; nucleotides not matched to a gene: 2. Germline values: CDR1 MNHEY, CDR2 SVGAGI.

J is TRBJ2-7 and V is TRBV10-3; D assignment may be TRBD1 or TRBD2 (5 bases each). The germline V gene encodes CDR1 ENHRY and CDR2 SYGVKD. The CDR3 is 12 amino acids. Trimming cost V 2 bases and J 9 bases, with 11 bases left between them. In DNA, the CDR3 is TGTGCCATCAGTGAGGGGACGCAGGGGCAGTACTTC. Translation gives CAISEGTQGQYF.

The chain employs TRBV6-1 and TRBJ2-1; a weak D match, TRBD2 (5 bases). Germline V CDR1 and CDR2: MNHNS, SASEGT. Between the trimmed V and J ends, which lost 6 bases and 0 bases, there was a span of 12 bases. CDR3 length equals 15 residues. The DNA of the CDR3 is TGTGCCAGCAGCGGTTCGGACTTCTCCTACAATGAGCAGTTCTTC. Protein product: CASSGSDFSYNEQFF.

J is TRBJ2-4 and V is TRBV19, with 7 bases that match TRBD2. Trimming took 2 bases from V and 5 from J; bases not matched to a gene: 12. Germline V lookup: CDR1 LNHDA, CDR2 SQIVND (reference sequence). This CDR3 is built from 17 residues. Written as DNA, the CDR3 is TGTGCCAGTAGTATACCTATCGGGACTACGCGCCAAAACATTCAGTACTTC. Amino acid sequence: CASSIPIGTTRQNIQYF.

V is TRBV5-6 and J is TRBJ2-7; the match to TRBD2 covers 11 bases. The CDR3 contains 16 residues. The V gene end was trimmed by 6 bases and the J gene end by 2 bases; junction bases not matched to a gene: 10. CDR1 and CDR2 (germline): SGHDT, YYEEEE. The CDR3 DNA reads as TGTGCCAGCAACAAGGGGGGGACTAGCGGAACCTACGAGCAGTACTTC. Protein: CASNKGGTSGTYEQYF. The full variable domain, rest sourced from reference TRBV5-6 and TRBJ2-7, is DAGVTQSPTHLIKTRGQQVTLRCSPKSGHDTVSWYQQALGQGPQFIFQYYEEEERQRGNFPDRFSGHQFPNYSSELNVNALLLGDSALYLCASNKGGTSGTYEQYFGPGTRLTVT.

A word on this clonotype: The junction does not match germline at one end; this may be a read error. CDR3 DNA: TGTGCCAGCAGTGAGATAAGCGGGGGGGCATACAATGAGCAGCTCTTC. This translates into CASSEISGGAYNEQLF. V gene TRBV6-1 combines with J gene TRBJ2-1; 10 bases are a match to TRBD2. From germline, CDR1 is MNHNS and CDR2 SASEGT. The CDR3 has 16 amino acids.

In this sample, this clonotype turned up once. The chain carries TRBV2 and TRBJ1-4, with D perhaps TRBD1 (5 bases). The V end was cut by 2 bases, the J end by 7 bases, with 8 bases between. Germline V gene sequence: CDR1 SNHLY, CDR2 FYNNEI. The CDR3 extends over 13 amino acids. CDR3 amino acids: CASSESRVEKLFF. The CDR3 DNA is TGTGCCAGCAGTGAAAGCAGGGTTGAAAAACTGTTTTTT.

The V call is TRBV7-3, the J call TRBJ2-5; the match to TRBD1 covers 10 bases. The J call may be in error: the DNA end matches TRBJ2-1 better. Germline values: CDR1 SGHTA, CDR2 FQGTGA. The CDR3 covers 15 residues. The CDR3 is CASSSGQGAYNEQFF. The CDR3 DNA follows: TGTGCCAGCAGCTCCGGACAGGGGGCCTACAATGAGCAGTTCTTC.

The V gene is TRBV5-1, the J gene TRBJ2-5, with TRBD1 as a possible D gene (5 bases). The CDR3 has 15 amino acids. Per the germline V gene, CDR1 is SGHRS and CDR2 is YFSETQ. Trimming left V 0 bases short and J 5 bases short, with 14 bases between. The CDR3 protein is CASSLAGRAVETQYF. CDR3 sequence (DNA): TGCGCCAGCAGCTTGGCGGGCAGGGCGGTGGAGACCCAGTACTTC.

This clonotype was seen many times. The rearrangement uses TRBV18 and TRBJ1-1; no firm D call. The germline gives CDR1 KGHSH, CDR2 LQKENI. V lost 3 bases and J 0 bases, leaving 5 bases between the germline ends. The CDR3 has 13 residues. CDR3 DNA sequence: TGTGCCAGCTCACCCGGGGTGAACACTGAAGCTTTCTTT. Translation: CASSPGVNTEAFF.

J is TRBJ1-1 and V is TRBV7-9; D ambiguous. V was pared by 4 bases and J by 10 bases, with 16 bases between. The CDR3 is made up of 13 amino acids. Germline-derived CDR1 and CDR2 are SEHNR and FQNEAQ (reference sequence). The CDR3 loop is CASSSVETGGAFF. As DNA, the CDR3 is TGTGCCAGCAGCTCGGTTGAGACGGGTGGAGCTTTCTTT.

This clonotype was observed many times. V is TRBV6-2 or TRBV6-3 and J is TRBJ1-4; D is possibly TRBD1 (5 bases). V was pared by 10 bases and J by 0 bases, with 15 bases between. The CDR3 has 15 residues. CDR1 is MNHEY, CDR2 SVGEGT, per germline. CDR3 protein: CATRSRGATNEKLFF. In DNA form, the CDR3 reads TGTGCCACTAGATCCCGAGGGGCAACTAATGAAAAACTGTTTTTT.

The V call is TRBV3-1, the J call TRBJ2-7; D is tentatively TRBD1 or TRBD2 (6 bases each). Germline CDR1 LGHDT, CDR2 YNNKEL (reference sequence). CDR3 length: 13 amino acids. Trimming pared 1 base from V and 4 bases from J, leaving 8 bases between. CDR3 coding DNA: TGTGCCAGCAGCCAAGGGGGGGCTTACGAGCAGTACTTC. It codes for CASSQGGAYEQYF.

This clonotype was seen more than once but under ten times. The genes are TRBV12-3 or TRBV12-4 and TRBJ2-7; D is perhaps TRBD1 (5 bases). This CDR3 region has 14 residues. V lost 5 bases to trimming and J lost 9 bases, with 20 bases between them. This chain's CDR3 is CASSPAGPISGQYF. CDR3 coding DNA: TGTGCCAGCAGTCCAGCAGGGCCAATATCGGGGCAGTACTTC.

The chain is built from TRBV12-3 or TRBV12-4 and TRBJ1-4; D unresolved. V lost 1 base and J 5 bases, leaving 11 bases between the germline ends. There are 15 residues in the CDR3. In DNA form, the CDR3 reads TGTGCCAGCAGTTTAGTCGGCACAAGGAATGAAAAACTGTTTTTT. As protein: CASSLVGTRNEKLFF.

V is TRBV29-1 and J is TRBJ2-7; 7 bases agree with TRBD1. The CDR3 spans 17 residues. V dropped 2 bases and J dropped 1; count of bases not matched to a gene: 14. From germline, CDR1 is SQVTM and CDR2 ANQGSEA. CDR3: CSVELAVGDRGSYEQYF. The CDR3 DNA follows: TGCAGCGTTGAATTAGCAGTGGGGGACAGAGGGTCCTACGAGCAGTACTTC.

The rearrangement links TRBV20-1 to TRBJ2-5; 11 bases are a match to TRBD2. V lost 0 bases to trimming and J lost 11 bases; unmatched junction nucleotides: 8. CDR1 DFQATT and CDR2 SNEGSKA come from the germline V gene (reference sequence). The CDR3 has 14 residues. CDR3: CSARENSGGAEQYF. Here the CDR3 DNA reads TGCAGTGCTAGAGAAAATAGCGGGGGGGCTGAGCAGTACTTC.

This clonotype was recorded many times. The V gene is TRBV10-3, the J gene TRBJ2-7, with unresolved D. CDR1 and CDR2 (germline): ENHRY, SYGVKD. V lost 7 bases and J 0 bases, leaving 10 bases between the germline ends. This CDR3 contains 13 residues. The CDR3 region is CAITDTLSYEQYF. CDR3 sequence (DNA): TGTGCCATCACCGACACCCTCTCCTACGAGCAGTACTTC.

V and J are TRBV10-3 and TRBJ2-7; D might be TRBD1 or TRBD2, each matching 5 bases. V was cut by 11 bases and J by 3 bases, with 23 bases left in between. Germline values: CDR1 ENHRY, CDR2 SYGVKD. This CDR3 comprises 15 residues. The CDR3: CASKGAGTGNYEQYF. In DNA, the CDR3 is TGTGCCTCCAAAGGGGCAGGGACGGGAAACTACGAGCAGTACTTC.

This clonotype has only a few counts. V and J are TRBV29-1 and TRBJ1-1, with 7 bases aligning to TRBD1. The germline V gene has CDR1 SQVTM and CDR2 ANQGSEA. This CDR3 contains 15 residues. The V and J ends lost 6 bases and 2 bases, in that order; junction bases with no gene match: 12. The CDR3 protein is CSVGGSGTANTEAFF. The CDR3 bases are TGCAGCGTGGGGGGCTCCGGGACAGCCAACACTGAAGCTTTCTTT.

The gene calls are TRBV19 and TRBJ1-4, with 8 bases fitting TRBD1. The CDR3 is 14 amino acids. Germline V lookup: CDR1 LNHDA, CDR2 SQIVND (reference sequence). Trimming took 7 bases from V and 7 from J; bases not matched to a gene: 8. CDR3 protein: CASTGQGFIEKLFF. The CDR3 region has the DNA TGTGCCAGTACCGGACAGGGCTTTATTGAAAAACTGTTTTTT.

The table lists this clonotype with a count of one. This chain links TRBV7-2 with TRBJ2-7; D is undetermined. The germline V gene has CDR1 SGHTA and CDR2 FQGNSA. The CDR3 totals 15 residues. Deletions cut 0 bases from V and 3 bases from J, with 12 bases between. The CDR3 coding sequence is TGTGCCAGCAGCTTAGCTATGGGATCTATCTACGAGCAGTACTTC. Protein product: CASSLAMGSIYEQYF.

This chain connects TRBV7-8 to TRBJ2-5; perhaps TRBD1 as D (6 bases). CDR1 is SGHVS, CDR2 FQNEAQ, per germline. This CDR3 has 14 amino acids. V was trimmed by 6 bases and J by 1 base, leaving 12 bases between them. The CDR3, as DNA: TGTGCCAGCAGATCCGGGACACTCCAAGAGACCCAGTACTTC. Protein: CASRSGTLQETQYF. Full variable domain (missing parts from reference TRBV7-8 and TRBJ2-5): GAGVSQSPRYKVAKRGQDVALRCDPISGHVSLFWYQQALGQGPEFLTYFQNEAQLDKSGLPSDRFFAERPEGSVSTLKIQRTQQEDSAVYLCASRSGTLQETQYFGPGTRLLVL.

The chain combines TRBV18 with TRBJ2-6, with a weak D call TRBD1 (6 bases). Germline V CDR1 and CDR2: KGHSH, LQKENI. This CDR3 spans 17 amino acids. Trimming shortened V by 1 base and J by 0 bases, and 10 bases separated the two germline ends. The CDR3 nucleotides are TGTGCCAGCTCACCACTAGCCAGGGGCTCTGGGGCCAACGTCCTGACTTTC. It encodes CASSPLARGSGANVLTF.

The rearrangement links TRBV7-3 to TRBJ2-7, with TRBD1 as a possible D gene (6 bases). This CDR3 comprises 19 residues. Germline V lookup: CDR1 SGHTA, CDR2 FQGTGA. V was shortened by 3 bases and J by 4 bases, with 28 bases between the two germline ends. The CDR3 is CASSFPLDLNRARWYEQYF. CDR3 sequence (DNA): TGTGCCAGCAGCTTCCCCCTCGACCTAAACAGGGCCCGCTGGTACGAGCAGTACTTC. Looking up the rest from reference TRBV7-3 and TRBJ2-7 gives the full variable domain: GAGVSQTPSNKVTEKGKYVELRCDPISGHTALYWYRQSLGQGPEFLIYFQGTGAADDSGLPNDRFFAVRPEGSVSTLKIQRTERGDSAVYLCASSFPLDLNRARWYEQYFGPGTRLTVT.